This TCR beta chain appears in the sequencing data of a study of siplizumab effects on memory and regulatory T cells. Findings of the study overall: In the presence of siplizumab, alloreactive sequences traceable to unstimulated CD4+ memory cells were significantly reduced. Phenotypic classification as naive or memory proved unattainable for roughly 75-97% of proliferating CD4+ or CD8+ clones. Memory T cells appeared less diverse than naive cells, which seemed to contribute substantially to alloresponse. Suppressive function of proliferating Tregs from siplizumab cultures was not confirmed.

Germline V gene sequence: CDR1 SNHLY, CDR2 FYNNEI. Trimming pared 4 bases from V and 8 bases from J, leaving 14 bases between. The CDR3 contains 14 residues. A remark on this clone: Antigen unknown.

The table came from immunoSEQ multiplex PCR; TCRdb's copy has only in-frame clones and leaves some out. The sample includes over 100,000 clones, about 91% seen only once; the top ten take 0.65% to 0.9%. The rearrangement links TRBV2 to TRBJ1-4, with a possible D match to TRBD1 (6 bases). This TCR was recovered from a human donor in good health. Sequencing used Tregs sorted from blood. CDR3 in amino acids: CASSGQVGSEKLFF. CDR3 DNA sequence: TGTGCCAGCAGTGGACAGGTGGGGAGCGAAAAACTGTTTTTT.